This T cell receptor (beta chain) was recovered during a study of T cell responses to AZD1222 COVID-19 vaccine. The overall study: Second-dose recipients at about 4 or about 12 weeks were treated as one pooled group.

Assay: immunoSEQ multiplex PCR; the TCRdb copy retains only in-frame clones and omits some. The sample shows around 100,000 clones, roughly 89% of them seen only once. Per the germline V gene, CDR1 is MRHNA and CDR2 is SNTAGT. The CDR3 consists of 14 residues. Study-wide results and caveats: Donors in the cohort were predominantly white British and more often female, and clonal diversity was possibly underestimated. After the peak T cell response, and only then, were repertoires sampled. Among vaccine-associated CD4 TCRs, coverage spanned spike, with dominance at 160-218 and 743-854.

A note on this clone: Its antigen is unidentified. The germline gene is not matched at one end of the junction; a read error may be the cause.

This TCR was recovered from an adult in good health. The input for sequencing was peripheral blood, taken on day 0 of AZD1222 vaccination. V gene TRBV6-4 combines with J gene TRBJ1-1, with 7 bases identical to TRBD1. CDR3 nucleotide sequence: TGTGCCAGCAGCGACTCAAACAGGGGTAGCGAAGCTTTCTTT. Translating it yields CASSDSNRGSEAFF.